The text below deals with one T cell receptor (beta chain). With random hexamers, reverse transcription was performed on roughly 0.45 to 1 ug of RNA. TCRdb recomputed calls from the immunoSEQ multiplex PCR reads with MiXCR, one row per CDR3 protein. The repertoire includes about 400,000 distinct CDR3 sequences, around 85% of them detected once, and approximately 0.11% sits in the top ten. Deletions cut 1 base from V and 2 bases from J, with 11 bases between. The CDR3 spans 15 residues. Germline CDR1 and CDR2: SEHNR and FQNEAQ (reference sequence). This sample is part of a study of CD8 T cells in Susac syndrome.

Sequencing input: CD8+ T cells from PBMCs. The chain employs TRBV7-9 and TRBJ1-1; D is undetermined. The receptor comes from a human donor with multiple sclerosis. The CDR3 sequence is CASSLVLGLNTEAFF. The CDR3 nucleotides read TGTGCCAGCAGCTTAGTTCTGGGCTTAAACACTGAAGCTTTCTTT. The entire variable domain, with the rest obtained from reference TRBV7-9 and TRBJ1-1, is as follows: DTGVSQNPRHKITKRGQNVTFRCDPISEHNRLYWYRQTLGQGPEFLTYFQNEAQLEKSRLLSDRFSAERPKGSFSTLEIQRTEQGDSAMYLCASSLVLGLNTEAFFGQGTRLTVV.